These 23 T cell receptor beta chains were sequenced from one sample in a study of T cell responses to AZD1222 COVID-19 vaccine. Data came from immunoSEQ multiplex PCR; TCRdb stores just in-frame clones and leaves some out. The table lists 190,000 or so clones, roughly 90% of them singletons. Sequenced material: peripheral blood, taken 28 days after the second AZD1222 dose. The receptors were gathered from an adult who received the AZD1222 COVID-19 vaccine.

V gene TRBV14 combines with J gene TRBJ2-2; D might be TRBD2 (5 bases). V was clipped by 4 bases and J by 0 bases, with 12 bases between them. In germline, CDR1 is SGHDN, CDR2 FVKESK. This CDR3 spans 16 amino acids. CDR3 coding DNA: TGTGCCAGCAGCCCCTTGCGGGTAGCGAACACCGGGGAGCTGTTTTTT. Translation gives CASSPLRVANTGELFF.

This clone was detected only a few times. V gene TRBV11-3 combines with J gene TRBJ2-1; 7 nucleotides match TRBD2. Germline trimming cut 5 bases from V and 3 bases from J; bases unmatched to any gene: 16. The V gene's germline CDR1 is SGHNT and CDR2 YENEEA. CDR3 length: 18 amino acids. The CDR3 spells CASSPGPLSGTNYNEQFF. DNA of the CDR3: TGTGCCAGCAGCCCAGGCCCCCTTTCCGGGACTAACTACAATGAGCAGTTCTTC.

The rearrangement joins TRBV28 to TRBJ1-2; 11 bases are a match to TRBD1. The germline gives CDR1 MDHEN, CDR2 SYDVKM. The CDR3 extends over 16 amino acids. J lost 8 bases, V lost 6 bases, and 14 bases had no gene match. CDR3 loop: CASSGIGTGGLGGYTF. In DNA form, the CDR3 reads TGTGCCAGCAGCGGGATTGGGACAGGGGGGTTAGGCGGCTACACCTTC.

This chain connects TRBV6-5 to TRBJ2-7, with 9 bases lining up with TRBD1. The V gene's germline CDR1 is MNHEY and CDR2 SVGAGI. The CDR3 is 15 amino acids. The junction had 10 bases not matched to a gene; V was cut back by 7 bases and J by 3 bases. In DNA form, the CDR3 reads TGTGCCAGCACCCGGGACAGGGCGGGGGACTACGAGCAGTACTTC. It specifies CASTRDRAGDYEQYF.

The chain recombines TRBV19 with TRBJ2-6; D unclear. The ends were cut back, 7 bases at V and 1 base at J, with 5 bases in the middle. Germline assignment: CDR1 LNHDA and CDR2 SQIVND (reference sequence). The CDR3 contains 13 residues. The CDR3 coding sequence is TGTGCCAGTACCCGTTCTGGGGCCAACGTCCTGACTTTC. It translates to CASTRSGANVLTF.

The V call is TRBV15, the J call TRBJ1-6; D perhaps matches TRBD1 (6 bases). Germline assignment: CDR1 LNHNV and CDR2 YYDKDF (reference sequence). The germline V and J ends were trimmed by 1 base and 9 bases, with 10 bases remaining between them. The CDR3 is 14 amino acids. CDR3 region: CATSRGGGGSPLHF. The CDR3, as DNA: TGTGCCACCAGCAGAGGGGGGGGCGGTTCACCCCTCCACTTT.

This sequence joins TRBV4-1 and TRBJ1-2; no definite D call. CDR3 length: 15 residues. CDR1 and CDR2 from the germline V gene are MGHRA and YSYEKL. V lost 3 bases and J lost 7, with 18 bases in between. CDR3 loop: CASSHPGGLPGGYTF. CDR3 coding DNA: TGCGCCAGCAGCCATCCAGGCGGCCTTCCAGGTGGCTACACCTTC.

This rearrangement joins TRBV11-3 to TRBJ2-3; D is perhaps TRBD1 (6 bases). The CDR3 has 17 residues. Germline loops: CDR1 SGHNT, CDR2 YENEEA. V lost 5 bases and J 1 base, leaving 19 bases between the germline ends. The CDR3 coding sequence is TGTGCCAGCAGCCAGACCCGCCCAGGGGAACGCACAGATACGCAGTATTTT. Protein sequence: CASSQTRPGERTDTQYF.

The chain links TRBV12-5 to TRBJ2-1, with 7 bases aligning to TRBD2. V lost 2 bases, J lost 2 bases, and 9 bases stayed unmatched. This CDR3 spans 17 amino acids. Germline CDR1 and CDR2: LGHNT and FRNRAP. DNA for the CDR3: TGTGCTAGTGGTTTGTCGAGCCTAGCGGTGCCCTACAATGAGCAGTTCTTC. Its translation: CASGLSSLAVPYNEQFF. Drawing the rest from reference TRBV12-5 and TRBJ2-1, the complete variable domain is DARVTQTPRHKVTEMGQEVTMRCQPILGHNTVFWYRQTMMQGLELLAYFRNRAPLDDSGMPKDRFSAEMPDATLATLKIQPSEPRDSAVYFCASGLSSLAVPYNEQFFGPGTRLTVL.

As DNA, the CDR3 is TGTGCCAGCAGCTTGTCCTGGGCCCCTTTGAACACTGAAGCTTTCTTT. This translates into CASSLSWAPLNTEAFF. The chain links TRBV5-6 to TRBJ1-1, with D hard to call. V gave up 1 base and J gave up 0 bases, with 13 bases separating them. The germline V gene encodes CDR1 SGHDT and CDR2 YYEEEE. This CDR3 is built from 16 residues.

The rearrangement links TRBV19 to TRBJ1-5; D is undetermined. CDR1 and CDR2 from the germline V gene are LNHDA and SQIVND (reference sequence). The CDR3 covers 13 residues. Trimming removed 11 bases from V and 3 bases from J, with 14 bases in between. Here the CDR3 DNA reads TGTGCCCACAGTGCCGGGATCAATCAGCCCCAGCATTTT. As protein: CAHSAGINQPQHF.

The rearrangement joins TRBV13 to TRBJ2-2; the D is unclear. The CDR3 is 15 amino acids. V lost 1 base, J lost 4 bases, and 10 bases lay in between. CDR1 and CDR2 (germline): PRHDT, FYEKMQ (reference sequence). CDR3 sequence (DNA): TGTGCCAGCAGCTTAGATCGTTGGGGCACCGGGGAGCTGTTTTTT. As protein: CASSLDRWGTGELFF.

This chain links TRBV6-5 with TRBJ2-7, with D unclear. The V end was cut by 6 bases, the J end by 5 bases, with 17 bases between. The V gene's germline CDR1 is MNHEY and CDR2 SVGAGI. The CDR3 has 14 residues. The CDR3 nucleotides are TGTGCCAGCAGCAGATTCGGTAGGGTCAACGAGCAGTACTTC. This sequence encodes CASSRFGRVNEQYF.

The chain joins TRBV6-5 to TRBJ1-1; tentatively, D is TRBD1 (5 bases). This CDR3 spans 12 amino acids. Deletions cut 5 bases from V and 9 bases from J, with 13 bases between. Per the germline V gene, CDR1 is MNHEY and CDR2 is SVGAGI. CDR3 residues: CASSQSGTQAFF. The CDR3 DNA reads as TGTGCCAGCAGTCAGTCCGGGACTCAAGCTTTCTTT.

This chain connects TRBV27 to TRBJ2-7; D is possibly TRBD1 or TRBD2 (5 bases each). The V end lost 3 bases, the J end lost 3 bases, and 9 bases lay between the germline ends. CDR3 size: 13 residues. Germline V gene sequence: CDR1 MNHEY, CDR2 SMNVEV (reference sequence). This chain's CDR3 is CASSFGADYEQYF. The CDR3 region has the DNA TGTGCCAGCAGTTTCGGGGCGGACTACGAGCAGTACTTC.

V gene TRBV14 combines with J gene TRBJ2-1; unclear D gene. Trimming removed 0 bases at V and 10 bases at J, with 19 bases between. In germline, CDR1 is SGHDN, CDR2 FVKESK. This CDR3 region has 16 residues. CDR3 loop: CASSQEYGSPAVEQFF. The CDR3 DNA reads as TGTGCCAGCAGCCAAGAATATGGTAGCCCGGCGGTGGAGCAGTTCTTC.

The V gene is TRBV3-1 (or the pseudogene TRBV3-2), the J gene TRBJ1-6; a weak D match, TRBD1 (6 bases). The CDR3 runs to 15 residues. Trimming shortened V by 6 bases and J by 4 bases, and 13 bases separated the two germline ends. Germline V gene sequence: CDR1 LGHDT, CDR2 YNNKEL (reference sequence). The CDR3 nucleotides read TGTGCCAGCAGAGGAAGGGGGTCTTATAATTCACCCCTCCACTTT. Encoded protein: CASRGRGSYNSPLHF.

The chain recombines TRBV12-3 or TRBV12-4 with TRBJ1-6; D is unresolved. CDR3 length equals 13 residues. V was pared by 3 bases and J by 6 bases, with 6 bases between. Written as DNA, the CDR3 is TGTGCCAGCAGTTTGGATCGTAATTCACCCCTCCACTTT. Translating it yields CASSLDRNSPLHF.

The gene calls are TRBV6-5 and TRBJ2-7; D ambiguous. Germline lookup yields CDR1 MNHEY and CDR2 SVGAGI. The V end lost 5 bases, the J end lost 0 bases, and 8 bases lay between the germline ends. CDR3 length: 13 amino acids. CDR3: CASSRQASYEQYF. CDR3 DNA sequence: TGTGCCAGCAGTCGGCAGGCCTCCTACGAGCAGTACTTC.

The genes are TRBV9 and TRBJ2-7; 9 bases map to TRBD1. Germline assignment: CDR1 SGDLS and CDR2 YYNGEE. The CDR3 spans 15 residues. V shed 3 bases, J shed 1 base, and the junction held 5 bases outside the gene matches. CDR3 sequence reads: CASSADGTGSYEQYF. CDR3 sequence (DNA): TGTGCCAGCAGCGCAGATGGGACAGGGTCCTACGAGCAGTACTTC.

V and J are TRBV11-2 and TRBJ1-6; possibly TRBD1 for D (6 bases). The CDR3 totals 15 residues. Per the germline V gene, CDR1 is SGHAT and CDR2 is FQNNGV. V was cut by 5 bases and J by 14 bases, with 22 bases left in between. CDR3 in amino acids: CASSPGAPPGETLHF. The CDR3 DNA sequence: TGTGCCAGCAGCCCGGGGGCCCCCCCAGGAGAAACCCTCCACTTT.

This chain connects TRBV6-1 to TRBJ2-7; the D gene is possibly TRBD2 (6 bases). CDR1 and CDR2 (germline): MNHNS, SASEGT. Trimming cost V 2 bases and J 4 bases, with 15 bases left between them. The CDR3 has 15 residues. The CDR3 is CASSERPGLVYEQYF. As DNA, the CDR3 is TGTGCCAGCAGTGAACGTCCGGGACTTGTGTACGAGCAGTACTTC.

This clone has more than one count but fewer than ten. The rearrangement links TRBV14 to TRBJ2-2; a possible D gene is TRBD2 (5 bases). V shed 5 bases and J shed 4 bases, with 17 bases lying between them. The CDR3 loop spans 16 amino acids. Per the germline V gene, CDR1 is SGHDN and CDR2 is FVKESK. The CDR3 protein is CASSSIRRGSTGELFF. CDR3 nucleotide sequence: TGTGCCAGCAGCTCAATCCGGCGAGGGAGCACCGGGGAGCTGTTTTTT.